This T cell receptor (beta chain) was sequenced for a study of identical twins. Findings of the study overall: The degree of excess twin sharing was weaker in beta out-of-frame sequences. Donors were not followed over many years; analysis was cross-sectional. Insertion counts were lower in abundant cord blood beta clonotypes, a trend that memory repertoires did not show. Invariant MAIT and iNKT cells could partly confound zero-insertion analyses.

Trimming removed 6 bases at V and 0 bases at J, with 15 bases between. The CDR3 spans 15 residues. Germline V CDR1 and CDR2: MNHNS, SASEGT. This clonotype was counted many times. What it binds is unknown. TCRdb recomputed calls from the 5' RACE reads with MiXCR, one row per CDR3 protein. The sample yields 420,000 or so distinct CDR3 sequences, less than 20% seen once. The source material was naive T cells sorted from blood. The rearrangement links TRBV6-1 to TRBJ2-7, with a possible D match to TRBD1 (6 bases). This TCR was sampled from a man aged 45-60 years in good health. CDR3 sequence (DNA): TGTGCCAGCAGCCCCGGACAGCTAAGCTCCTACGAGCAGTACTTC. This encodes CASSPGQLSSYEQYF.